Following are 6 T cell receptor beta chains from one sample sequenced in a study of blood T cell repertoires in COVID-19 (dated by TCRdb to 2020 to 2022). The library was generated by the immunoSEQ multiplex PCR assay. TCRdb's version of the immuneACCESS table is confined to in-frame rearrangements and falls short of the full clone set. An unresolved V gene accounts for under half of the shortfall where checked; the remainder is of unknown origin. Here the sample has approximately 160,000 clones; around 83% occur a single time. In total, the top ten clones hold over 10% of the sample. The source material was peripheral blood. Receptor source: a man between 65 and 79 years old who had recovered from COVID-19.

The chain has TRBV10-3 and TRBJ2-1; 13 bases fit TRBD2. J was trimmed by 6 bases and V by 6 bases; bases with no gene match: 5. Germline loops: CDR1 ENHRY, CDR2 SYGVKD. The length of the CDR3 is 15 residues. The CDR3 coding sequence is TGTGCCATCAGCTGGACTAGCGGGGGCGGCAATGAGCAGTTCTTC. Its translation is CAISWTSGGGNEQFF.

This chain uses TRBV5-6 with TRBJ2-1; 8 bases are shared with TRBD1. The germline gives CDR1 SGHDT, CDR2 YYEEEE. V gave up 4 bases and J gave up 5 bases; unmatched junction bases: 8. The CDR3 runs to 15 residues. The CDR3 nucleotides read TGTGCCAGCAGCATCCGGGACAGGCGAAACAATGAGCAGTTCTTC. It translates to CASSIRDRRNNEQFF. Based on the CDR3 plus reference TRBV5-6 and TRBJ2-1, the full variable domain is DAGVTQSPTHLIKTRGQQVTLRCSPKSGHDTVSWYQQALGQGPQFIFQYYEEEERQRGNFPDRFSGHQFPNYSSELNVNALLLGDSALYLCASSIRDRRNNEQFFGPGTRLTVL.

The gene calls are TRBV5-1 and TRBJ2-1; tentatively, D is TRBD2 (6 bases). The CDR3 runs to 12 residues. Germline CDR1 SGHRS, CDR2 YFSETQ. V was cut by 4 bases and J by 7 bases, with 9 bases left in between. In DNA, the CDR3 is TGCGCCAGCAGCCCTAGCGTTAATGAGCAGTTCTTC. Protein product: CASSPSVNEQFF.

The V gene is TRBV18, the J gene TRBJ1-1, with D unclear. This CDR3 contains 13 residues. V gave up 1 base and J gave up 4 bases, with 7 bases separating them. Germline V lookup: CDR1 KGHSH, CDR2 LQKENI. The CDR3 sequence: CASSPREGTEAFF. DNA for the CDR3: TGTGCCAGCTCACCACGGGAGGGCACTGAAGCTTTCTTT.

V usage is TRBV6-6 and J usage is TRBJ2-3; no definite D call. The CDR3 extends over 12 amino acids. CDR1 MNHNY and CDR2 SVGAGI come from the germline V gene (reference sequence). Trimming took off 7 bases at V and 2 bases at J, with 7 bases between the two ends. The CDR3 bases are TGTGCCAGCAACATGAACACAGATACGCAGTATTTT. Translating gives CASNMNTDTQYF.

The rearrangement uses TRBV5-1 and TRBJ1-5; 9 nucleotides align to TRBD1. The V segment lost 2 bases and the J segment 4 bases; nucleotides outside the gene matches: 4. Germline V gene lookup returns CDR1 SGHRS and CDR2 YFSETQ. The CDR3 runs 15 residues. CDR3: CASSFSGQGNQPQHF. CDR3 nucleotide sequence: TGCGCCAGCAGCTTTTCGGGACAGGGTAATCAGCCCCAGCATTTT.